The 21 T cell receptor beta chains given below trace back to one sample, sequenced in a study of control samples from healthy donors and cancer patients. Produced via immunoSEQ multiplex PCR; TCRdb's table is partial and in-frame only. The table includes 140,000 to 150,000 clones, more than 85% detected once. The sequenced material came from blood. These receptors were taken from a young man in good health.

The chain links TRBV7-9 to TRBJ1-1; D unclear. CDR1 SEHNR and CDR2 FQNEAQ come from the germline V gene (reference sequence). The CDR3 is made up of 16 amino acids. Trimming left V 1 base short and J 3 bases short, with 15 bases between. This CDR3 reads CASSLGLRGGYTEAFF. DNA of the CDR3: TGTGCCAGCAGCTTAGGTCTCCGGGGTGGGTACACTGAAGCTTTCTTT.

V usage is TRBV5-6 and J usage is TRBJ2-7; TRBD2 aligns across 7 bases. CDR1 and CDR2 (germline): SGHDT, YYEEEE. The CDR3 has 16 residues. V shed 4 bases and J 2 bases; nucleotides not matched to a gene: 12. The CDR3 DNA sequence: TGTGCCAGCAGCGAGGGGATGAGCGGGGCTCCCTACGAGCAGTACTTC. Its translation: CASSEGMSGAPYEQYF.

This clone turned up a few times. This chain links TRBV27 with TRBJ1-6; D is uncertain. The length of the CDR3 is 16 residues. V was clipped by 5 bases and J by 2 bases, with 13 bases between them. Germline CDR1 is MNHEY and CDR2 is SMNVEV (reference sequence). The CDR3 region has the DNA TGTGCCAGCAGTCCTCGGGAGGGCACCTATAATTCACCCCTCCACTTT. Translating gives CASSPREGTYNSPLHF.

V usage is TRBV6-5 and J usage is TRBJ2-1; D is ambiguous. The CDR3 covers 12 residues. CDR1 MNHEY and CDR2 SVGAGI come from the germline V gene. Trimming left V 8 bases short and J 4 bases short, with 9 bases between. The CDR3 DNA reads TGTGCCAGCCTATCCAGTTACAATGAGCAGTTCTTC. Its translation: CASLSSYNEQFF.

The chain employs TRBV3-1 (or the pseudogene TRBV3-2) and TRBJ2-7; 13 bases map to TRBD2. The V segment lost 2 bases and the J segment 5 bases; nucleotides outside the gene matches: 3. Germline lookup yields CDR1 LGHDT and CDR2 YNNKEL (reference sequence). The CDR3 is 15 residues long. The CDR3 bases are TGTGCCAGCAGCCAAAGACTAGCGGGGGGTAACGAGCAGTACTTC. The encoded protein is CASSQRLAGGNEQYF.

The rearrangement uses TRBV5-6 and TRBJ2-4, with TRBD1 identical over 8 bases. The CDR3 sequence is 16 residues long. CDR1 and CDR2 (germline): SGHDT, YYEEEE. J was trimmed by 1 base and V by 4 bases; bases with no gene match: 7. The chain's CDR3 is CASSMDRAWAKNIQYF. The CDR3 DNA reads TGTGCCAGCAGCATGGACAGGGCCTGGGCCAAAAACATTCAGTACTTC.

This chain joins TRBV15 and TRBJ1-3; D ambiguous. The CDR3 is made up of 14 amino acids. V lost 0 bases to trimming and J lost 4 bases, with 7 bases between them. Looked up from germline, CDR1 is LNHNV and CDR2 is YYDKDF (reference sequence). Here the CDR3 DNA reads TGTGCCACCAGCAGAGAACTTTCGGGAAACACCATATATTTT. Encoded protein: CATSRELSGNTIYF.

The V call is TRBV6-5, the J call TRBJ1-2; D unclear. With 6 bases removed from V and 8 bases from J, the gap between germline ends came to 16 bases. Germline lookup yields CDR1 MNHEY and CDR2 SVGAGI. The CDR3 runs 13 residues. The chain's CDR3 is CASRTADLEGYTF. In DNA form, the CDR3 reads TGTGCCAGCAGAACAGCCGACCTGGAGGGCTACACCTTC.

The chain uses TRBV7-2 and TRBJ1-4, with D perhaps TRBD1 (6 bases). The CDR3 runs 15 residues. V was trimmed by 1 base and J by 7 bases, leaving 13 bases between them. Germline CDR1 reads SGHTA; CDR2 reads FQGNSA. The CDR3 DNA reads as TGTGCCAGCAGCTTAGTAGGGGGGCGCGGTGAAAAACTGTTTTTT. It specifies CASSLVGGRGEKLFF.

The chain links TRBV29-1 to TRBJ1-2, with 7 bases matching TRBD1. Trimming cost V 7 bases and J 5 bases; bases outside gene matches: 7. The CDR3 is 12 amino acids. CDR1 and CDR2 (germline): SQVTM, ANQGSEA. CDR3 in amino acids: CSDRDSQYGYTF. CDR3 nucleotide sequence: TGCAGCGATAGGGACAGCCAATATGGCTACACCTTC. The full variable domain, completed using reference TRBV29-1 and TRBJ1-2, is SAVISQKPSRDICQRGTSLTIQCQVDSQVTMMFWYRQQPGQSLTLIATANQGSEATYESGFVIDKFPISRPNLTFSTLTVSNMSPEDSSIYLCSDRDSQYGYTFGSGTRLTVV.

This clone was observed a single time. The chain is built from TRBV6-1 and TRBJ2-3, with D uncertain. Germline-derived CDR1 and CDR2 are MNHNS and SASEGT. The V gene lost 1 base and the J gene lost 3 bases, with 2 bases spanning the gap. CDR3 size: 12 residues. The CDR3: CASSEGTDTQYF. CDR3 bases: TGTGCCAGCAGTGAAGGTACAGATACGCAGTATTTT.

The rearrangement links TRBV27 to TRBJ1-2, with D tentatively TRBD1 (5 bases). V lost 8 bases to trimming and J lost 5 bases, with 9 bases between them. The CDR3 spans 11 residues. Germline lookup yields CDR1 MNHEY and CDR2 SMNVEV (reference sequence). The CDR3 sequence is CASGTGYGYTF. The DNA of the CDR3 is TGTGCCAGCGGGACGGGGTATGGCTACACCTTC.

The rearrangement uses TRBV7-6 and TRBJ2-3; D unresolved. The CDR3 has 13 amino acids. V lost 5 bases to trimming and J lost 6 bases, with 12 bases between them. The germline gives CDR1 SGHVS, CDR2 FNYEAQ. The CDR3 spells CASSPGRRDTQYF. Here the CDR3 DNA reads TGTGCCAGCAGCCCCGGCAGGCGCGATACGCAGTATTTT.

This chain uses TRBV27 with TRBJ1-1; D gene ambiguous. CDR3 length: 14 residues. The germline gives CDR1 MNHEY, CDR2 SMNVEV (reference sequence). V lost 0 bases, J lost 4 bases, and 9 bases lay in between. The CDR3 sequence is CASSLSGLTTEAFF. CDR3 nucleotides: TGTGCCAGCAGTTTATCAGGGTTGACCACTGAAGCTTTCTTT.

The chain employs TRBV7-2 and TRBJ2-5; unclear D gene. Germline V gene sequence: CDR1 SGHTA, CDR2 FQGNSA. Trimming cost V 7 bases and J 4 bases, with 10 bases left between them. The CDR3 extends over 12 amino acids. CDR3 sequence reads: CASNPMGETQYF. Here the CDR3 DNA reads TGTGCCAGCAACCCGATGGGAGAGACCCAGTACTTC.

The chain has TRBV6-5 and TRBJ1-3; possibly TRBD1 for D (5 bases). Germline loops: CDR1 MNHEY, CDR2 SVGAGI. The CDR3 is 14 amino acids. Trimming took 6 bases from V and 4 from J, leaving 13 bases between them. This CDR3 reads CASSWMTVGNTIYF. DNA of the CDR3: TGTGCCAGCAGCTGGATGACAGTGGGAAACACCATATATTTT.

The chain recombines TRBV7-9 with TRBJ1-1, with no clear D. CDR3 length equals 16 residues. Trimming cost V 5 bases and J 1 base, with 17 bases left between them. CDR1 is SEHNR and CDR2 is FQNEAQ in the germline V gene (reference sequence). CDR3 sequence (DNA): TGTGCCAGCAGCCCCTTTAGTAGTCTCAGGAACACTGAAGCTTTCTTT. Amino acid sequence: CASSPFSSLRNTEAFF.

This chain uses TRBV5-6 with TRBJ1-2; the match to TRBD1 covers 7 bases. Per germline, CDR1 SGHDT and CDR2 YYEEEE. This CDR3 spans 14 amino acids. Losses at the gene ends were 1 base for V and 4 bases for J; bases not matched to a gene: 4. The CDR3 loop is CASSLRGGIYGYTF. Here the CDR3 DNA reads TGTGCCAGCAGCTTGAGAGGGGGCATCTATGGCTACACCTTC.

CDR3 sequence reads: CASSFGVDLAKNIQYF. Here the CDR3 DNA reads TGTGCCAGCAGTTTTGGCGTGGATCTAGCCAAAAACATTCAGTACTTC. The chain has TRBV28 and TRBJ2-4, with D uncertain. The V end was cut by 3 bases, the J end by 0 bases, with 12 bases between. Germline V gene lookup returns CDR1 MDHEN and CDR2 SYDVKM. The CDR3 runs 16 residues.

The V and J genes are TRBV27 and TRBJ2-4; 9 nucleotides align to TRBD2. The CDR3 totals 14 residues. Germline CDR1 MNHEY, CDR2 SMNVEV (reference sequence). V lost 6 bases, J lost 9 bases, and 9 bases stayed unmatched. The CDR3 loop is CASRGRGGLVIQYF. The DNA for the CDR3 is TGTGCCAGCAGGGGGCGGGGGGGCCTGGTCATTCAGTACTTC.

Here the CDR3 reads CASSSSSGGTDTQYF. CDR3 DNA: TGTGCCAGCAGCTCCTCTAGCGGGGGGACAGATACGCAGTATTTT. This chain connects TRBV5-6 to TRBJ2-3, with 11 bases that match TRBD2. The length of the CDR3 is 15 residues. With V trimmed by 3 bases and J by 3 bases, 3 bases remained unmatched. CDR1 is SGHDT, CDR2 YYEEEE, per germline.